A single T cell receptor beta chain is shown here with its context. The data were taken from a study of blood T cells in healthy people across ages. The V gene lost 5 bases and the J gene lost 2 bases, with 11 bases spanning the gap. CDR3 length equals 14 residues. For the second PCR, which ran for roughly 7 to 11 cycles, a sample-barcoded 5' primer and a J-beta primer mix were used. TCRdb reprocessed the 5' RACE reads with MiXCR, giving one entry per CDR3 protein. The data show 1.5 million to 2 million distinct CDR3 sequences, 40% to 55% seen once. The specimen sequenced was blood. The chain couples TRBV12-3 or TRBV12-4 to TRBJ2-3, with D uncertain. The sequence was collected from a woman aged 40 to 50 in good health. Written as DNA, the CDR3 is TGTGCCAGCAGTAACCTAGAGCCCACAGATACGCAGTATTTT. The encoded protein is CASSNLEPTDTQYF.